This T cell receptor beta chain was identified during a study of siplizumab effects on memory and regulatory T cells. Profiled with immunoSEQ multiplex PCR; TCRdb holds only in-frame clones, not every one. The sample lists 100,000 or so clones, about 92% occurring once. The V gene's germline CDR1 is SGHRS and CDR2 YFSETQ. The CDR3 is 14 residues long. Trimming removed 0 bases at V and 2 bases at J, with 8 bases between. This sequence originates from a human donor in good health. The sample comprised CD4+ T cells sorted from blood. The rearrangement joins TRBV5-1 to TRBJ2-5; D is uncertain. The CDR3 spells CASSLAAPQETQYF. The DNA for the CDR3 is TGCGCCAGCAGCTTGGCGGCACCGCAAGAGACCCAGTACTTC.